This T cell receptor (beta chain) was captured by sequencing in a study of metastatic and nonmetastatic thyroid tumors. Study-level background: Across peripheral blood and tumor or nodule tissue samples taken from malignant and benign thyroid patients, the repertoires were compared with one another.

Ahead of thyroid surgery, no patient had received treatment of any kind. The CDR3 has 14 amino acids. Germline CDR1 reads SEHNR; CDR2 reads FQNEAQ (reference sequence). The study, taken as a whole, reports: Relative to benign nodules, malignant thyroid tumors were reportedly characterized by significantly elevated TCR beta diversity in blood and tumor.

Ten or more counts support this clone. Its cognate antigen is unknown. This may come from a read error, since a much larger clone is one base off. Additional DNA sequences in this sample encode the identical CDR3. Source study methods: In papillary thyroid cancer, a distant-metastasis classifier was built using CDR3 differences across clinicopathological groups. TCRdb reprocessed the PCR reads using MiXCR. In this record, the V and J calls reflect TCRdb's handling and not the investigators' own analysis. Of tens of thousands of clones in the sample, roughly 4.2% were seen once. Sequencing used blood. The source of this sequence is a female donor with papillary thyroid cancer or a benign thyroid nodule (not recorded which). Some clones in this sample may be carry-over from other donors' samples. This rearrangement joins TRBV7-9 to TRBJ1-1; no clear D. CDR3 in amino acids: CASSLEGRNTEAFF. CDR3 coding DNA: TGTGCCAGCAGCTTAGAGGGTCGGAACACCGAAGCTTTCTTT.